A selection of T cell receptor beta chains follows, all from one sample in a study of T cells after yellow fever vaccination. One entry per CDR3 protein results from TCRdb running MiXCR on the 5' RACE reads. The sample has under 250,000 distinct CDR3 sequences; 3% to 3.5% are singletons. The starting material was CD4+ T cells sorted from PBMCs, obtained 10 days after the yellow fever booster vaccination. These receptors were obtained from a man aged 18 to 29 who received the YFV17D yellow fever vaccine. The CDR3 runs from the conserved cysteine through the conserved F or W. Each record gives: V gene, clone size, J gene, D gene, CDR3 DNA, CDR3 protein. The D gene is left open where the match is weak. Not all rows give a size; the values are once, few, many and, for expanded clones, a class.

TRBV7-3	NA	TRBJ1-1	TRBD1	TGTGCCAGCAGACGACAGGGGGACACTGAAGCTTTCTTT	CASRRQGDTEAFF
TRBV4-1	few	TRBJ1-1	NA	TGCGCCAGCAGCCAATTGAAGTTGGCCGACACTGAAGCTTTCTTT	CASSQLKLADTEAFF
TRBV7-9	many	TRBJ2-3	NA	TGTGCCAGTCTTCCGTGGGGCACAGATACGCAGTATTTT	CASLPWGTDTQYF
TRBV6-4	few	TRBJ2-2	NA	TGTGCCAGCAGCCATGAGTCTGGCGGGGAGCTGTTTTTT	CASSHESGGELFF
TRBV18	many	TRBJ1-5	TRBD1	TGTGCCAGCTCGCCGGACAGGGTGGGACAGCCCCAGCATTTT	CASSPDRVGQPQHF
TRBV29-1	many	TRBJ1-1	TRBD1	TGCAGCGTAACAGGGGGCAGTACTGAAGCTTTCTTT	CSVTGGSTEAFF
TRBV12-3/TRBV12-4	many	TRBJ2-1	TRBD2	TGTGCCAGCAGTCCCCCTAGCGGGGGGCCCCTGGAGCAGTTCTTC	CASSPPSGGPLEQFF
TRBV12-3/TRBV12-4	NA	TRBJ2-1	TRBD2	TGTGCCAGCAGTCTCGCTAGCGGGGGGTACAATGAGCAGTTCTTC	CASSLASGGYNEQFF
TRBV12-3/TRBV12-4	NA	TRBJ1-4	TRBD1	TGTGCCAGCAAATCACAGGGGACTGAAAAACTGTTTTTT	CASKSQGTEKLFF
TRBV5-4	few	TRBJ2-1	NA	TGTGCCAGCAGCAAGACTGGGGCAAATGAGCAGTTCTTC	CASSKTGANEQFF
TRBV19	many	TRBJ2-2	TRBD1	TGTGCCAGTACGCCCCCTGTGGGACAGGGGCGTACCGGGGAGCTGTTTTTT	CASTPPVGQGRTGELFF
TRBV7-8	many	TRBJ2-2	NA	TGTGCCAGCAGCACCCCCGGTTACACCGGGGAGCTGTTTTTT	CASSTPGYTGELFF
TRBV7-2	many	TRBJ1-5	NA	TGTGCCAGCAGCTTAGAGGGGAGAGTGGATCAGCCCCAGCATTTT	CASSLEGRVDQPQHF
TRBV5-1	few	TRBJ2-2	TRBD2	TGCGCCAGCAGCCTCAGAGCGGGGGGAGGAACCGGGGAGCTGTTTTTT	CASSLRAGGGTGELFF
TRBV5-4	many	TRBJ2-3	NA	TGTGCCAGCAGCCACGACTATCTTGGCACAGATACGCAGTATTTT	CASSHDYLGTDTQYF
TRBV5-1	many	TRBJ1-1	NA	TGCGCCAGCAGCCGCTGGGAGGAGGCGAACACTGAAGCTTTCTTT	CASSRWEEANTEAFF
TRBV20-1	NA	TRBJ2-6	TRBD2	TGCAGTGTGGCCGGACTAGCGGGGGCCTCTGGGGCCAACGTCCTGACTTTC	CSVAGLAGASGANVLTF
TRBV20-1	many	TRBJ2-5	NA	TGCAGTGCTAGAAACACGGAGGGTTACCAAGAGACCCAGTACTTC	CSARNTEGYQETQYF
TRBV15	few	TRBJ1-2	TRBD1	TGTGCCACCAGCGGCAGGGGGTATGGCTACACCTTC	CATSGRGYGYTF
TRBV29-1	many	TRBJ1-2	NA	TGCAGCGTTGCTACATCGCAATGGGGGGCCTCCTATGGCTACACCTTC	CSVATSQWGASYGYTF
TRBV3-1	NA	TRBJ1-1	NA	TGTGCCAGCAGCCAACAGGATGTGAACACTGAAGCTTTCTTT	CASSQQDVNTEAFF
TRBV11-2	many	TRBJ1-2	TRBD1	TGTGCCAGCAGCTTAGGACAGGGGGGATGGTATGGCTACACCTTC	CASSLGQGGWYGYTF
TRBV3-1	NA	TRBJ2-3	TRBD2	TGTGCCAGCAGTCAATTTAGCGGGGGGGGTAAAGATACGCAGTATTTT	CASSQFSGGGKDTQYF
TRBV6-6	NA	TRBJ2-5	TRBD1	TGTGCCAGCATCCCGGGACAGTACCAAGAGACCCAGTACTTC	CASIPGQYQETQYF
TRBV5-1	many	TRBJ2-3	NA	TGCGCCAGCACTAAGGCAACCTACACAGATACGCAGTATTTT	CASTKATYTDTQYF
TRBV4-2	many	TRBJ1-1	NA	TGTGCCAGCAGCCAAGAAAGAGCTATTATGTTGACTGAAGCTTTCTTT	CASSQERAIMLTEAFF
TRBV5-1	many	TRBJ2-3	TRBD1	TGCGCCAGCAGCCCCGGACAGGTACTGAGCACAGATACGCAGTATTTT	CASSPGQVLSTDTQYF